This is a list of T cell receptor beta chains from one sample in a study of blood T cells in healthy people across ages. A single record per CDR3 protein comes from TCRdb applying MiXCR to the 5' RACE reads. The sample shows about 1,400,000 distinct CDR3 sequences, around 59% of them seen only once. The source material was blood. The receptors here all came from a man younger than 35 in good health. Each CDR3 is given without its conserved first and last residue.

V gene: TRBV29-1; CDR3 protein: SVGTETGELF
V gene: TRBV27; CDR3 protein: ASSLPLAGNEQF
V gene: TRBV20-1; CDR3 protein: SATKAVQETQY
V gene: TRBV21-1; CDR3 protein: ASSKGMGHGYT
V gene: TRBV4-3; CDR3 protein: ASSQTTGVAF
V gene: TRBV3-1; CDR3 protein: ASRGGEDGEQF
V gene: TRBV27; CDR3 protein: ASRLEGYYEQY
V gene: TRBV3-1; CDR3 protein: ASSSTSSNTGELF
V gene: TRBV12-3/TRBV12-4; CDR3 protein: ASNEVGQGGLKQY
V gene: TRBV15; CDR3 protein: ATSSLGGGPLEQY
V gene: TRBV27; CDR3 protein: AASRRGSYEQY
V gene: TRBV20-1; CDR3 protein: SARDPGTNPDTQY
V gene: TRBV6-2/TRBV6-3; CDR3 protein: ASSGTGSHEQY
V gene: TRBV9; CDR3 protein: ASSAGTSGAHEQF
V gene: TRBV20-1; CDR3 protein: SASSGGLTYATQY
V gene: TRBV5-1; CDR3 protein: ASSVFSGPSYEQY
V gene: TRBV5-1; CDR3 protein: GSTRDPGSETQY
V gene: TRBV28; CDR3 protein: ASSFLAHGEQF
V gene: TRBV6-2/TRBV6-3; CDR3 protein: ASKGQGSNEQF
V gene: TRBV6-5; CDR3 protein: ASKFSRRPHNEQF
V gene: TRBV7-2; CDR3 protein: ASSSAGFNEKLF
V gene: TRBV10-3; CDR3 protein: ATYGGTVNSYEQY
V gene: TRBV29-1; CDR3 protein: SFGATGRDHQETQY
V gene: TRBV2; CDR3 protein: ASRPLLNGNTEAF
V gene: TRBV5-6; CDR3 protein: ASSYGPGQLYEQY
V gene: TRBV6-2/TRBV6-3; CDR3 protein: ASSLRDRGSLGETQY
V gene: TRBV7-6; CDR3 protein: ASSQQGIQETQY
V gene: TRBV29-1; CDR3 protein: SAPRGGTGGGYT
V gene: TRBV5-1; CDR3 protein: ASSSQPGGDEKLF
V gene: TRBV20-1; CDR3 protein: SAPSRGGSPGTQY
V gene: TRBV28; CDR3 protein: ASSFSGEGVYEQY
V gene: TRBV6-5; CDR3 protein: ASSLDRSYDEQY